Each of the 30 T cell receptor beta chains below was sequenced from the same sample in a study of blood T cell repertoires in COVID-19. Measured with immunoSEQ multiplex PCR; TCRdb has only the in-frame clones, and not every one. The data contain a few hundred thousand clones, about 87% of them singletons. The material sequenced was peripheral blood. The receptors stem from a man younger than 35 with COVID-19, enrolled during active disease.

In nucleotides, the CDR3 is TGTGCCAGCAACTCGGGACAGGCTTCCTACGAGCAGTACTTC. Its protein is CASNSGQASYEQYF. The gene calls are TRBV6-5 and TRBJ2-7, with TRBD1 identical over 8 bases. This CDR3 region has 14 residues. The V and J ends lost 7 bases and 1 base, in that order; junction bases with no gene match: 6. Germline V gives CDR1 MNHEY, CDR2 SVGAGI.

The chain couples TRBV9 to TRBJ2-6; possible D gene TRBD2, 5 bases. Per germline, CDR1 SGDLS and CDR2 YYNGEE. The length of the CDR3 is 17 residues. Trimming stripped 1 base from V and 0 bases from J, with 11 bases between. The CDR3 DNA sequence: TGTGCCAGCAGCGTACAGCGGTTGCTCTCTGGGGCCAACGTCCTGACTTTC. It is translated as CASSVQRLLSGANVLTF.

This chain uses TRBV29-1 with TRBJ2-7, with 9 bases identical to TRBD1. The CDR3 spans 13 residues. CDR1 and CDR2 from the germline V gene are SQVTM and ANQGSEA. J gave up 4 bases and V 7 bases, and 8 bases lay outside the gene matches. The CDR3 region has the DNA TGCAGCGCCCTTACGGGACAGGGTTACGAGCAGTACTTC. Its translation: CSALTGQGYEQYF.

The genes are TRBV20-1 and TRBJ2-1, with 9 bases fitting TRBD2. After removal of 3 bases from V and 7 bases from J, the junction contained 10 bases not matched to a gene. The CDR3 consists of 15 residues. Germline CDR1 DFQATT, CDR2 SNEGSKA (reference sequence). The CDR3 bases are TGCAGTGCTAGTTCGAGTCTAGCGGGATTAAATGAGCAGTTCTTC. It codes for CSASSSLAGLNEQFF.

This clone was detected only once. J is TRBJ2-5 and V is TRBV19, with 7 bases matching TRBD2. The CDR3 is 17 amino acids. Germline V gene data show CDR1 as LNHDA and CDR2 as SQIVND (reference sequence). Germline trimming cut 8 bases from V and 2 bases from J; bases unmatched to any gene: 17. The CDR3 region has the DNA TGTGCCAGTTGTAGGTCCGTTGGTAGCGGGTATCAAGAGACCCAGTACTTC. It codes for CASCRSVGSGYQETQYF. The variable domain in full, with the rest retrieved from reference TRBV19 and TRBJ2-5, is DGGITQSPKYLFRKEGQNVTLSCEQNLNHDAMYWYRQDPGQGLRLIYYSQIVNDFQKGDIAEGYSVSREKKESFPLTVTSAQKNPTAFYLCASCRSVGSGYQETQYFGPGTRLLVL.

For this clone: This sample also contains other DNA sequences that code for the same CDR3. This rearrangement joins TRBV7-3 to TRBJ2-3, with 9 bases lining up with TRBD1. Germline lookup yields CDR1 SGHTA and CDR2 FQGTGA. The CDR3 is made up of 15 amino acids. The J segment lost 2 bases and the V segment lost 6 bases, leaving 6 bases of the junction unmatched. Written as DNA, the CDR3 is TGTGCCAGCAGTTTGACAGGGGGTCTCACAGATACGCAGTATTTT. It specifies CASSLTGGLTDTQYF.

This clone occurred a few times. The chain employs TRBV7-9 and TRBJ1-3, with D maybe TRBD1 (5 bases). The germline V gene has CDR1 SEHNR and CDR2 FQNEAQ (reference sequence). V lost 3 bases, J lost 0 bases, and 9 bases lay in between. The CDR3 has 15 amino acids. The CDR3 is CASSFGGHSGNTIYF. CDR3 bases: TGTGCCAGCAGCTTTGGCGGACACTCTGGAAACACCATATATTTT. The full variable domain, rest sourced from reference TRBV7-9 and TRBJ1-3, is DTGVSQNPRHKITKRGQNVTFRCDPISEHNRLYWYRQTLGQGPEFLTYFQNEAQLEKSRLLSDRFSAERPKGSFSTLEIQRTEQGDSAMYLCASSFGGHSGNTIYFGEGSWLTVV.

Note on this clone: Other DNA sequences of this sample code for an identical CDR3. The chain carries TRBV11-3 and TRBJ2-1; TRBD2 matches 8 bases. V lost 5 bases and J lost 2; bases outside the gene matches: 2. Germline V gene lookup returns CDR1 SGHNT and CDR2 YENEEA. The CDR3 length is 14 residues. The CDR3 loop reads CASSLTSAYNEQFF. Here the CDR3 DNA reads TGTGCCAGCAGCCTGACTAGCGCCTACAATGAGCAGTTCTTC.

The V and J genes are TRBV24-1 and TRBJ2-1, with 16 nucleotides matching TRBD2. Germline CDR1 is KGHDR and CDR2 is SFDVKD. Unmatched junction bases numbered 4, after V lost 5 bases and J lost 10 bases. The CDR3 is 15 amino acids. In DNA, the CDR3 is TGTGCCACCAGTGCAGGGGGACTAGCGGGAGGGGAGCAGTTCTTC. Encoded protein: CATSAGGLAGGEQFF.

This chain connects TRBV7-2 to TRBJ2-3; the match to TRBD2 covers 14 bases. The germline V gene has CDR1 SGHTA and CDR2 FQGNSA. This CDR3 is built from 16 residues. V lost 5 bases to trimming and J lost 7 bases; unmatched junction nucleotides: 8. The CDR3 DNA sequence: TGTGCCAGCAGCCCCACGGGACTAGCGGGAGTGTATACGCAGTATTTT. It specifies CASSPTGLAGVYTQYF.

The chain recombines TRBV7-2 with TRBJ2-3, with TRBD2 as a possible D gene (5 bases). Deletions cut 5 bases from V and 3 bases from J, with 12 bases between. The CDR3 has 14 amino acids. CDR1 and CDR2 (germline): SGHTA, FQGNSA. The CDR3 protein is CASSTSGVTDTQYF. Here the CDR3 DNA reads TGTGCCAGCAGCACGTCCGGGGTTACAGATACGCAGTATTTT.

The chain carries TRBV20-1 and TRBJ2-3; D gene ambiguous. This CDR3 has 11 residues. V gave up 6 bases and J gave up 3 bases, with 7 bases separating them. Per germline, CDR1 DFQATT and CDR2 SNEGSKA (reference sequence). In nucleotides, the CDR3 is TGCAGTGCCTCGAGAACAGATACGCAGTATTTT. Translating gives CSASRTDTQYF.

This clone occurred once. This chain connects TRBV19 to TRBJ1-5; D may be TRBD1 (5 bases). Trimming shortened V by 7 bases and J by 0 bases, and 13 bases separated the two germline ends. The CDR3 contains 15 residues. Germline CDR1 and CDR2: LNHDA and SQIVND (reference sequence). The CDR3 here is CASITGTNSNQPQHF. The DNA of the CDR3 is TGTGCCAGTATCACCGGGACTAATAGCAATCAGCCCCAGCATTTT.

The chain is built from TRBV11-2 and TRBJ2-7, with 7 bases aligning to TRBD2. Losses at the gene ends were 4 bases for V and 7 bases for J; bases not matched to a gene: 4. CDR1 and CDR2 from the germline V gene are SGHAT and FQNNGV. The CDR3 consists of 12 residues. CDR3 coding DNA: TGTGCCAGCAGCTCCGGGGGGAAAGAGCAGTACTTC. Protein sequence: CASSSGGKEQYF.

A single count supports this clone. This chain connects TRBV5-8 to TRBJ2-1, with 10 bases that match TRBD1. CDR1 and CDR2 (germline): SGHTS, YDEGEE. The J segment lost 4 bases and the V segment lost 4 bases, leaving 5 bases of the junction unmatched. This CDR3 is built from 15 residues. In nucleotides, the CDR3 is TGTGCCAGCAGCATCGGACAGGGGGGTTACAATGAGCAGTTCTTC. This encodes CASSIGQGGYNEQFF.

V and J are TRBV18 and TRBJ2-3; 9 bases line up with TRBD2. The germline gives CDR1 KGHSH, CDR2 LQKENI. The CDR3 is made up of 15 amino acids. J gave up 2 bases and V 8 bases, and 8 bases lay outside the gene matches. The CDR3 DNA reads TGTGCCAGCACCTTAGCGGGGGCTACCACAGATACGCAGTATTTT. Translation: CASTLAGATTDTQYF.

The chain is built from TRBV6-5 and TRBJ1-5; possible D gene TRBD1, 5 bases. The CDR3 sequence is 15 residues long. V was pared by 4 bases and J by 5 bases, with 15 bases between. Germline values: CDR1 MNHEY, CDR2 SVGAGI. In DNA, the CDR3 is TGTGCCAGCAGTTTTAGGTCAGGGAACGATCAGCCCCAGCATTTT. Its translation: CASSFRSGNDQPQHF.

This chain joins TRBV10-1 and TRBJ2-5; 8 nucleotides line up with TRBD2. CDR3 length equals 16 residues. Germline V gives CDR1 WNHNN, CDR2 SYGVQD (reference sequence). The junction had 4 bases not matched to a gene; V was cut back by 0 bases and J by 1 base. CDR3 protein: CASSESASGSQETQYF. In DNA, the CDR3 is TGCGCCAGCAGTGAGTCGGCTAGCGGGTCCCAAGAGACCCAGTACTTC.

This clone has a single count. The rearrangement uses TRBV5-1 and TRBJ1-1, with D possibly matching TRBD1 (6 bases). Germline V gene lookup returns CDR1 SGHRS and CDR2 YFSETQ. CDR3 length: 12 residues. V lost 7 bases to trimming and J lost 7 bases, with 14 bases between them. This CDR3 is CASSQGDNEAFF. The CDR3 DNA is TGCGCCAGCTCACAAGGGGACAATGAAGCTTTCTTT.

The chain couples TRBV5-1 to TRBJ2-1; D is unresolved. The CDR3 is 14 residues long. Germline V gene sequence: CDR1 SGHRS, CDR2 YFSETQ. V was pared by 0 bases and J by 0 bases, with 4 bases between. The CDR3 reads CASSLVSSYNEQFF. The CDR3 DNA reads TGCGCCAGCAGCTTGGTTAGCTCCTACAATGAGCAGTTCTTC.

The V call is TRBV2, the J call TRBJ1-5; no definite D call. Germline V gene data show CDR1 as SNHLY and CDR2 as FYNNEI. The V end was cut by 7 bases, the J end by 7 bases, with 17 bases between. The CDR3 totals 14 residues. The CDR3 nucleotides read TGTGCCAGCACCAACGGAGAGGTTGCGCAGCCCCAGCATTTT. Translated: CASTNGEVAQPQHF.

The V call is TRBV3-1 (or the pseudogene TRBV3-2), the J call TRBJ2-2, with D maybe TRBD2 (6 bases). The CDR3 loop spans 14 amino acids. V shed 0 bases and J shed 7 bases, with 9 bases lying between them. Germline CDR1 LGHDT, CDR2 YNNKEL (reference sequence). The CDR3 protein is CASSQDRRGGELFF. The CDR3 bases are TGTGCCAGCAGCCAAGATAGGAGGGGCGGGGAGCTGTTTTTT.

The chain combines TRBV7-2 with TRBJ2-1; the match to TRBD1 covers 8 bases. CDR1 is SGHTA, CDR2 FQGNSA, per germline. The CDR3 length is 14 residues. Trimming at V came to 4 bases and at J to 4 bases, leaving 3 bases not matched to a gene. The CDR3 reads CASSSRQGYNEQFF. In DNA form, the CDR3 reads TGTGCCAGCAGCTCTCGACAGGGGTACAATGAGCAGTTCTTC.

The J gene is TRBJ2-1, the V gene TRBV19; 9 positions agree with TRBD1. Germline CDR1 is LNHDA and CDR2 is SQIVND (reference sequence). The J segment lost 10 bases and the V segment lost 4 bases, leaving 5 bases of the junction unmatched. This CDR3 is built from 13 residues. Written as DNA, the CDR3 is TGTGCCAGTAGTACCGACAGGGGGGGCGAGCAGTTCTTC. It is translated as CASSTDRGGEQFF.

The genes are TRBV30 and TRBJ1-6; D is uncertain. This CDR3 has 13 residues. Germline V gene lookup returns CDR1 GTSNPN and CDR2 SVGIG (reference sequence). V gave up 4 bases and J gave up 8 bases, with 12 bases separating them. The CDR3 sequence: CAWTLRRDSPLHF. The CDR3 DNA reads as TGTGCCTGGACCCTACGGCGGGATTCACCCCTCCACTTT.

This sequence joins TRBV6-5 and TRBJ1-6; the D gene is possibly TRBD1 (5 bases). The CDR3 has 15 amino acids. Germline CDR1 and CDR2: MNHEY and SVGAGI. V lost 6 bases and J lost 7, with 16 bases in between. The CDR3 nucleotides are TGTGCCAGCAGATCCCGGGGGACGGAAAATTCACCCCTCCACTTT. Translation gives CASRSRGTENSPLHF.

The V call is TRBV5-1, the J call TRBJ2-7; possible D gene TRBD1, 6 bases. Per the germline V gene, CDR1 is SGHRS and CDR2 is YFSETQ. The CDR3 loop spans 14 amino acids. V lost 0 bases and J lost 3, with 10 bases in between. The CDR3 bases are TGCGCCAGCAGCTTGGAAACAGGGTTCTACGAGCAGTACTTC. This codes for CASSLETGFYEQYF.

This rearrangement joins TRBV2 to TRBJ1-2; 8 nucleotides agree with TRBD1. Germline lookup yields CDR1 SNHLY and CDR2 FYNNEI. The trim removed 2 bases at V and 4 bases at J, leaving 6 bases unmatched. This CDR3 comprises 15 residues. As DNA, the CDR3 is TGTGCCAGCAGTGAACAAAGGACAGGGACCTATGGCTACACCTTC. It yields the protein CASSEQRTGTYGYTF. Variable domain in full (rest from reference TRBV2 and TRBJ1-2): EPEVTQTPSHQVTQMGQEVILRCVPISNHLYFYWYRQILGQKVEFLVSFYNNEISEKSEIFDDQFSVERPDGSNFTLKIRSTKLEDSAMYFCASSEQRTGTYGYTFGSGTRLTVV.

This chain links TRBV24-1 with TRBJ2-5, with TRBD2 matching over 11 bases. The V and J ends lost 7 bases and 1 base, in that order; junction bases with no gene match: 10. Germline V gene data show CDR1 as KGHDR and CDR2 as SFDVKD. This CDR3 has 17 residues. CDR3 amino acids: CATSRGRGLAVQETQYF. In DNA form, the CDR3 reads TGTGCCACCAGCCGGGGGAGGGGACTAGCGGTCCAAGAGACCCAGTACTTC.

V gene TRBV19 combines with J gene TRBJ2-3; D unclear. There are 10 residues in the CDR3. CDR1 and CDR2 from the germline V gene are LNHDA and SQIVND (reference sequence). Trimming cost V 8 bases and J 4 bases, with 4 bases left between them. The CDR3 loop is CASSSDTQYF. The CDR3 bases are TGTGCCAGTTCTTCAGATACGCAGTATTTT.